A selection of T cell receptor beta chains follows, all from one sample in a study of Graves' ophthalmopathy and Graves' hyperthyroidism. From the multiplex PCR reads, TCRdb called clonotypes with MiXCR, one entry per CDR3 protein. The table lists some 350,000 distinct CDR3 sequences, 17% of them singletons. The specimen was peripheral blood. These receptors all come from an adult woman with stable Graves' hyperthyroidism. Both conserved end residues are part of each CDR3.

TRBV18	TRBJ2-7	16	CASSPSDRVLKYEQYF
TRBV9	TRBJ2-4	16	CASSVGGRLAKNIKYF
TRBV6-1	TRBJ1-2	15	CASRGLRQTNYGYTF
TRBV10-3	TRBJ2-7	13	CAIRKDTTYEQYF
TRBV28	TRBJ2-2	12	CATRSGPGELFF
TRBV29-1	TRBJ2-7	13	CSVRWTEGYEQYF
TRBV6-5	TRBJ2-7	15	CASSYGWESSYEQYF
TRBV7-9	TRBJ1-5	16	CASSPGGTGNNQPQHF
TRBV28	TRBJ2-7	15	CASSPFRGDFYEQYF
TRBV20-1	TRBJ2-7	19	CSASTGTSGRGASSYEQYF
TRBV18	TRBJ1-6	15	CASSPGTGLNSPLHF
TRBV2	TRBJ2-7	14	CASNGGHTLYEQYF
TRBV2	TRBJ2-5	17	CASGGSKGQGSPETQYF
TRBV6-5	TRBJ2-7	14	CASSYSRRQVEQYF
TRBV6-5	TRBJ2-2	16	CASSSWTGGADGELFF
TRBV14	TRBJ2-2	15	CASSQFTGSTGELFF
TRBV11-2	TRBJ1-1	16	CASSLDRPGLNTEAFF
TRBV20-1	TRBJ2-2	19	CSARDQLPHGGRNTGELFF
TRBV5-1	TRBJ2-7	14	CASSLEGQYYEQYF
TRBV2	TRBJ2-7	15	CATTPGTGPAYEQYF
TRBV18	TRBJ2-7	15	CASSPDGTSSYEQYF
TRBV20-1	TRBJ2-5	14	CSASGERDQETQYF
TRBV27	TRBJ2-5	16	CASSLSKKGLQETQYF
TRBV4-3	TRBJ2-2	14	CASNEAGKTGELFF
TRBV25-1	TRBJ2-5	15	CASSGPGRTQETQYF
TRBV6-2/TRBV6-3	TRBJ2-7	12	CASSWGVYEQYF
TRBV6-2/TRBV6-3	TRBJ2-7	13	CASSYSGNNEQYF
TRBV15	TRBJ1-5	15	CATSREGTGNQPQHF
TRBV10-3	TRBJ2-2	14	CAISESEGSGELFF
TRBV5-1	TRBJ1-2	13	CASSPGGKSGYTF
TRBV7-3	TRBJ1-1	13	CASSLTMNTEACF
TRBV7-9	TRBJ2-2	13	CASSPQGDGELFF
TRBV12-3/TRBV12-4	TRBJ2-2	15	CASSWGTGDTGELFF
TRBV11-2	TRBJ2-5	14	CASSLPGFQETQYF
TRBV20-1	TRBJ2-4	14	CSARGLEGSGIQYF
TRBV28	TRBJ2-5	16	CASRTSGVQSQETQYF
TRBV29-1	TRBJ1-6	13	CSVAVGGNSPLHF
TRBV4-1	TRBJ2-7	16	CASSQVPTSQWGEQYF
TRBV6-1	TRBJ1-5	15	CASRGDNRVDQPQHF
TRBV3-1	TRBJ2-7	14	CASSLSGQGYEQYF
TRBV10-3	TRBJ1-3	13	CAIRDSSGNTIYF
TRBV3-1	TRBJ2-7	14	CASSQGVQVNEQYF
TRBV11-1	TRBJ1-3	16	CASSLLQGAGGNTIYF
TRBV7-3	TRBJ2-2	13	CASSPDNTGELFF
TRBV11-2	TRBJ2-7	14	CASSSIAGTYEQYF
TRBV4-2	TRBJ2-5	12	CASSQWEETQYF
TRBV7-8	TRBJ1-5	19	CASSFSRDRDLSSNQPQHF
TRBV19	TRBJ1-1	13	CAAYRTGNTEAFF
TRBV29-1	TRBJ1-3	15	CSVFKTGGSGNTIYF
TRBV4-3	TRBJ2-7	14	CASSQGQARYEQYF
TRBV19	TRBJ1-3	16	CASTITGQTSGNTIYF
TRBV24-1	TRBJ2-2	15	CATSAWTGTTGELFF
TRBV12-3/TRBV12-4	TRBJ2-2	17	CASSPDLVLAGSGELFF
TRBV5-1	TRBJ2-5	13	CASSLQPQETQYF
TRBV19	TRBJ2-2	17	CASSIRPSGRWGGELFF
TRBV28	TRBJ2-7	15	CASKVGAQGFYEQYF
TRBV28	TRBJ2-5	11	CASSLGETKYF